Listed below are T cell receptor beta chains from one sample, sequenced in a study of identical twins' blood T cells. TCRdb re-analysed the 5' RACE reads in MiXCR, keeping a single row per CDR3 protein. This repertoire shows roughly 380,000 distinct CDR3 sequences, about 28% found once; its top ten account for around 5.6%. The specimen was PBMCs. The receptor source for this set is a woman aged 18 to 55 in good health. Both conserved end residues are part of each CDR3. Each record gives: D gene, V gene, clone size, J gene, CDR3 protein, CDR3 DNA. The D gene is left open where the match is weak. Clone size is not always given. Where it is, it says once, few, many or a class for expanded clones.

D: TRBD2; V: TRBV19; size: few; J: TRBJ2-1; CDR3: CASSGTSGGDYNEQFF; DNA: TGTGCCAGTAGTGGGACTAGCGGGGGTGACTACAATGAGCAGTTCTTC
D: -; V: TRBV6-2/TRBV6-3; size: -; J: TRBJ2-5; CDR3: CASSYEALRQTQYF; DNA: TGTGCCAGCAGTTACGAAGCCTTGCGTCAGACCCAGTACTTC
D: -; V: TRBV20-1; size: -; J: TRBJ2-3; CDR3: CSASPAESTDTQYF; DNA: TGCAGTGCCTCGCCAGCGGAAAGCACAGATACGCAGTATTTT
D: TRBD1; V: TRBV6-5; size: many; J: TRBJ1-2; CDR3: CASRSTGGSGYGYTF; DNA: TGTGCCAGCAGATCGACAGGGGGCTCCGGCTATGGCTACACCTTC
D: -; V: TRBV5-1; size: few; J: TRBJ1-2; CDR3: CASSLDGQGYGYTF; DNA: TGCGCCAGCAGCTTGGACGGGCAGGGATATGGCTACACCTTC
D: -; V: TRBV20-1; size: few; J: TRBJ1-1; CDR3: CSARRGPDVAFF; DNA: TGCAGTGCTCGACGGGGTCCGGATGTTGCTTTCTTT
D: TRBD1; V: TRBV10-3; size: -; J: TRBJ2-7; CDR3: CATSVSGQGVYEQYF; DNA: TGTGCCACCAGTGTTTCGGGACAGGGGGTCTACGAGCAGTACTTC
D: -; V: TRBV20-1; size: many; J: TRBJ1-2; CDR3: CSARDSDRTWHGYTF; DNA: TGCAGTGCTAGAGATTCAGACAGGACCTGGCATGGCTACACCTTC
D: TRBD1; V: TRBV14; size: -; J: TRBJ1-3; CDR3: CASSQGKGQWASGNTIYF; DNA: TGTGCCAGCAGCCAAGGAAAGGGACAGTGGGCTTCTGGAAACACCATATATTTT
D: TRBD2; V: TRBV9; size: many; J: TRBJ2-3; CDR3: CASSPGLSTDTQYF; DNA: TGTGCCAGCAGCCCGGGACTATCCACAGATACGCAGTATTTT
D: -; V: TRBV11-3; size: few; J: TRBJ2-7; CDR3: CASSPSLGYEQYF; DNA: TGTGCCAGCAGCCCCTCTCTGGGATACGAGCAGTACTTC
D: -; V: TRBV29-1; size: few; J: TRBJ1-1; CDR3: CSVTTPGGTEAFF; DNA: TGCAGCGTCACAACACCCGGGGGGACTGAAGCTTTCTTT
D: -; V: TRBV6-5; size: -; J: TRBJ1-5; CDR3: CASSYVKDQPQHF; DNA: TGTGCCAGCAGTTACGTCAAGGATCAGCCCCAGCATTTT
D: -; V: TRBV20-1; size: -; J: TRBJ2-1; CDR3: CSARVSPPNEQFF; DNA: TGCAGTGCTAGAGTTAGCCCACCCAATGAGCAGTTCTTC
D: -; V: TRBV28; size: few; J: TRBJ1-1; CDR3: CASSPIGSSTEAFF; DNA: TGTGCCAGCAGTCCAATAGGGAGTTCGACTGAAGCTTTCTTT
D: -; V: TRBV15; size: -; J: TRBJ1-5; CDR3: CATSRGEGGSNQPQHF; DNA: TGTGCCACCAGCAGAGGGGAGGGGGGGAGCAATCAGCCCCAGCATTTT
D: -; V: TRBV10-3; size: -; J: TRBJ1-4; CDR3: CAISDPGVREKLFF; DNA: TGTGCCATCAGTGACCCGGGGGTGCGTGAAAAACTGTTTTTT
D: -; V: TRBV20-1; size: many; J: TRBJ1-1; CDR3: CSARDGNMNTEAFF; DNA: TGCAGTGCTCGAGACGGAAACATGAACACTGAAGCTTTCTTT
D: -; V: TRBV20-1; size: -; J: TRBJ1-6; CDR3: CSASGFSNSPLHF; DNA: TGCAGTGCTAGTGGTTTTTCTAATTCACCCCTCCACTTT
D: -; V: TRBV6-1; size: few; J: TRBJ1-6; CDR3: CASTRDYNSPLHF; DNA: TGTGCCAGCACCAGAGACTATAATTCACCCCTCCACTTT
D: -; V: TRBV5-1; size: few; J: TRBJ2-3; CDR3: CASSLSSFPSTDTQYF; DNA: TGCGCCAGCAGCTTGTCTAGCTTCCCTAGCACAGATACGCAGTATTTT
D: -; V: TRBV4-1; size: -; J: TRBJ2-3; CDR3: CASSQVGFITDTQYF; DNA: TGCGCCAGCAGCCAAGTCGGGTTTATCACAGATACGCAGTATTTT
D: TRBD1; V: TRBV20-1; size: -; J: TRBJ1-6; CDR3: CSASTTGQFNSPLHF; DNA: TGCAGTGCTAGTACTACGGGACAGTTTAATTCACCCCTCCACTTT
D: -; V: TRBV6-6; size: few; J: TRBJ1-2; CDR3: CASRPGRNYGYTF; DNA: TGTGCCAGCAGGCCGGGACGGAACTATGGCTACACCTTC